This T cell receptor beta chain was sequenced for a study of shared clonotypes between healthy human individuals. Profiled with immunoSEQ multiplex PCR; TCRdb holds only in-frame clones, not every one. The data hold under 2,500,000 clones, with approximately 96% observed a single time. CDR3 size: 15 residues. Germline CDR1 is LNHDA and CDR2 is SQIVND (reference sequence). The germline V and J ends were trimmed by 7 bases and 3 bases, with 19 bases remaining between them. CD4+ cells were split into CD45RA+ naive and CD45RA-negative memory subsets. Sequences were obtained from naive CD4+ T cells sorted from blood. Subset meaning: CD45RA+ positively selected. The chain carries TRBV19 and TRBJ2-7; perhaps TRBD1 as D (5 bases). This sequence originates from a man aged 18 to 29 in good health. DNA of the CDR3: TGTGCCAGTACCCCCCTCGGCAGGGAATGCTACGAGCAGTACTTC. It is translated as CASTPLGRECYEQYF.